This is a list of T cell receptor beta chains from one sample in a study of beta chain features in type 1 diabetes. This table comes from immunoSEQ multiplex PCR, and its TCRdb copy is limited to in-frame clones, with some not included. The data show a few hundred thousand clones, around 10% seen once. Specimen: central memory CD4+ T cells from blood. The receptors here all came from a man aged 30 to 39 with type 1 diabetes. Each CDR3 is given with its conserved first and last residue. Fields, in order: D gene, J gene, clone size, V gene, CDR3 DNA, CDR3 protein. D genes are given only for firm matches. Size tells how often a clone was seen (once, few, many) or the class of an expanded clone, and some rows leave it out.

- TRBJ2-5 few TRBV9 TGTGCCAGCAGCCAAGACTACCAGGAGACCCAGTACTTC CASSQDYQETQYF
- TRBJ2-1 many TRBV28 TGTGCCAGTAGAGGTTCCGGCAATGAGCAGTTCTTC CASRGSGNEQFF
- TRBJ2-1 - TRBV7-8 TGTGCCAGCACCTTAAGCCCGAGCTCCTACAATGAGCAGTTCTTC CASTLSPSSYNEQFF
TRBD1 TRBJ2-2 - TRBV7-2 TGTGCCAGCAGCGGAAGAGGACAGGGACAAGCCGGGGAGCTGTTTTTT CASSGRGQGQAGELFF
TRBD2 TRBJ2-3 - TRBV5-1 TGCGCCAGCAGCCCGGGACTAGCAAGCACAGATACGCAGTATTTT CASSPGLASTDTQYF
- TRBJ2-3 few TRBV7-3 TGTGCCAGCAGTAACGGACCCACAGATACGCAGTATTTT CASSNGPTDTQYF
- TRBJ2-3 many TRBV29-1 TGCAGCGTTGATTCGGGGAGGAACACAGATACGCAGTATTTT CSVDSGRNTDTQYF
- TRBJ1-1 - TRBV25-1 TGTGCCAGCAGTTTTGAAGAGGGGGGTAACACTGAAGCTTTCTTT CASSFEEGGNTEAFF
- TRBJ2-1 few TRBV18 TGTGCCAGCTCACCACCGGCGGGTACAGGGAACTACAATGAGCAGTTCTTC CASSPPAGTGNYNEQFF
TRBD2 TRBJ2-7 many TRBV18 TGTGCCAGCTCAACATGGACTAGTGGGTTGTACGAGCAGTACTTC CASSTWTSGLYEQYF
TRBD1 TRBJ1-4 - TRBV10-3 TGTGCCATCAGGGAGGGGGCGCAGGGTGAAAAACTGTTTTTT CAIREGAQGEKLFF
TRBD1 TRBJ2-5 few TRBV23-1 TGCGCCAGCAGTCCAGGGGGTTTCGACCGGGACGGAGGTTCTGGAGAGACCCAGTACTTC CASSPGGFDRDGGSGETQYF
TRBD1 TRBJ1-5 - TRBV25-1 TGTGCCAGCAGCAGACAGGGGGCCTATCAGCCCCAGCATTTT CASSRQGAYQPQHF
- TRBJ1-2 - TRBV7-9 TGTGCCAGCAGTCCGGAGACACCACTCTATCTCGGCTACACCTTC CASSPETPLYLGYTF
TRBD2 TRBJ2-3 - TRBV5-1 TGCGCCAGCGTGTCGACTAGCGGGAGGGACACGGATACGCAGTATTTT CASVSTSGRDTDTQYF
TRBD1 TRBJ1-2 - TRBV7-3 TGTGCCAGCAGCCTAGGACAGGGTGGGAACTATGGCTACACCTTC CASSLGQGGNYGYTF
- TRBJ1-4 - TRBV28 TGTGCCAGCAGTTTATACCGGCAGGGGAGGGAAAAACTGTTTTTT CASSLYRQGREKLFF
- TRBJ2-1 - TRBV4-3 TGCGCCAGCAGCCAAGAGAGGGCGAGCAATGAGCAGTTCTTC CASSQERASNEQFF
- TRBJ2-1 few TRBV7-2 TGTGCCAGCAGCCTGGACCACAATGAGCAGTTCTTC CASSLDHNEQFF
- TRBJ1-2 few TRBV5-4 TGTGCCAGCAGCTTGGATGAAGTGGCCGGCTGGGGCTACACCTTC CASSLDEVAGWGYTF
- TRBJ1-1 few TRBV18 TGTGCCAGCTCACCCCGGGACTCCCGGGCGGGGAACACTGAAGCTTTCTTT CASSPRDSRAGNTEAFF
TRBD2 TRBJ2-1 - TRBV9 TGTGCCAGCAGCGCCCAAAGGACTAGCGGGAGGTCGTACTCCTACAATGAGCAGTTCTTC CASSAQRTSGRSYSYNEQFF
- TRBJ2-5 - TRBV29-1 TGCAGCGTTGACTTGGGCAGACAAGAGACCCAGTACTTC CSVDLGRQETQYF
TRBD1 TRBJ2-1 few TRBV7-2 TGTGCCAGCAGCTTTGGGGGACAGAGGGGGTTCTTC CASSFGGQRGFF
- TRBJ2-7 - TRBV7-9 TGTGCCAGCAGCCTACGGGAGTACGAGCAGTACTTC CASSLREYEQYF
TRBD1 TRBJ1-5 - TRBV9 TGTGCCAGCAGCGCCACAGGGGATCGCGGTCAGCCCCAGCATTTT CASSATGDRGQPQHF
TRBD1 TRBJ2-4 once TRBV7-3 TGTGCCAGCAGCGCCATACAGGGGGCCAAAAACATTCAGTACTTC CASSAIQGAKNIQYF
- TRBJ1-1 - TRBV2 TGTGCCAGCTGGAGGCCGAACACTGAAGCTTTCTTT CASWRPNTEAFF
- TRBJ2-7 few TRBV7-3 TGTGCCAGCAGCCCAGACGGTTATACGTACTCCTACGAGCAGTACTTC CASSPDGYTYSYEQYF
TRBD1 TRBJ2-1 - TRBV28 TGTGCCAGCAGCACCTGGACAGGGGAGGCTGAGCAGTTCTTC CASSTWTGEAEQFF
- TRBJ2-1 - TRBV7-8 TGTGCCAGCAGGACGCAGGAGACGAGCAATGAGCAGTTCTTC CASRTQETSNEQFF
- TRBJ1-5 many TRBV7-9 TGTGCCAGCAGTTTCGACAAAAAAGGGGCCCAGCATTTT CASSFDKKGAQHF
- TRBJ1-4 few TRBV30 TGTGCCTGGAGTTTAACCGAAAAACTGTTTTTT CAWSLTEKLFF
- TRBJ2-7 - TRBV21-1 TGTGCCAGCAGCGGAGGGTATTGGGGTTACGAGCAGTACTTC CASSGGYWGYEQYF
- TRBJ1-4 - TRBV30 TGTGCCTGGAGCCTAGATAGAGAGGCGTGTGAGAAACTGTTTTTT CAWSLDREACEKLFF
- TRBJ1-3 - TRBV28 TGTGCCAGCGGCCTTGGGGGGGTCCTCTCTGGAAACACCATATATTTT CASGLGGVLSGNTIYF
TRBD1 TRBJ2-3 many TRBV5-1 TGCGCCAGCAGCCCGGGACAGGGGAGGACAGATACGCAGTATTTT CASSPGQGRTDTQYF
TRBD1 TRBJ1-5 - TRBV30 TGTGCCTGGAGTGTACCAGGACAGGGCCCCACCGGGCAGCCCCAGCATTTT CAWSVPGQGPTGQPQHF
- TRBJ2-7 - TRBV18 TGTGCCAGCTCATCTACAAGGAGCGAGCAGTACTTC CASSSTRSEQYF
TRBD2 TRBJ2-7 many TRBV10-3 TGTGCCATCAATCTAGCGGGAGGGGACGAGCAGTACTTC CAINLAGGDEQYF
- TRBJ2-6 - TRBV28 TGTGCCAGCAGGGATGAACACAACTCTGGGGCCAACGTCCTGACTTTC CASRDEHNSGANVLTF